The clone carrying this TCR beta chain was counted once. Its matching antigen is unknown. The CDR3 totals 15 residues. Germline CDR1 SGHRS, CDR2 YFSETQ. J lost 7 bases, V lost 4 bases, and 9 bases had no gene match. This sample is part of a study of response to subunit inactivated influenza vaccine. The study's findings and limits: That few new T cells are recruited by each seasonal influenza vaccination was the authors' suggestion.

Using its own MiXCR run on the RT-PCR reads, TCRdb lists one record per CDR3 protein. In the table there are some 520,000 distinct CDR3 sequences, approximately 15% of which are singletons. This chain connects TRBV5-1 to TRBJ2-1, with 9 bases aligning to TRBD1. Sequenced here: CD4+ T cells sorted from PBMCs, sampled 23 to 25 months after vaccination. This receptor was taken from a man aged 50 to 75 who received an inactivated influenza vaccine. This chain's CDR3 is CASSPAGTGRNEQFF. CDR3 nucleotide sequence: TGCGCCAGCAGCCCCGCCGGGACAGGGCGGAATGAGCAGTTCTTC.